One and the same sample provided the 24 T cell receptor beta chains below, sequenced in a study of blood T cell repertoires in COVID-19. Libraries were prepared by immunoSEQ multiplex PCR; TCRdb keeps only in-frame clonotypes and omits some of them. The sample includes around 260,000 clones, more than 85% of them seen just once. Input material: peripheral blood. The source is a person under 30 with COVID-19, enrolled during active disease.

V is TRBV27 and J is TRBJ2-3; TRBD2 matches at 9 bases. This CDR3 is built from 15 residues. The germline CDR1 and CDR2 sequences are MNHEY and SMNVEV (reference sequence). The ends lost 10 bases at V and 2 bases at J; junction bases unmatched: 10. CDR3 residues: CATTQLAGHTDTQYF. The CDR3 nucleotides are TGTGCCACCACTCAACTAGCGGGCCACACAGATACGCAGTATTTT.

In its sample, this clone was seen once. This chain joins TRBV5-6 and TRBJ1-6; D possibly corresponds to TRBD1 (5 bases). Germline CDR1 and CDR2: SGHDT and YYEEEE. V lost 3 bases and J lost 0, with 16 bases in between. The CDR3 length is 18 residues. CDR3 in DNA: TGTGCCAGCAGCTCCCGGGACTTAAGGGGCTCCTATAATTCACCCCTCCACTTT. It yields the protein CASSSRDLRGSYNSPLHF.

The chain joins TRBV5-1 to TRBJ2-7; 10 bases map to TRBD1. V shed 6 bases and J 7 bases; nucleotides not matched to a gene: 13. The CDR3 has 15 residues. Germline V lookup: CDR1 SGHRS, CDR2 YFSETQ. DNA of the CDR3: TGCGCCAGCAAAACCTGGGACAGGGGTTTCCTAGAGCAGTACTTC. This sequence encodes CASKTWDRGFLEQYF.

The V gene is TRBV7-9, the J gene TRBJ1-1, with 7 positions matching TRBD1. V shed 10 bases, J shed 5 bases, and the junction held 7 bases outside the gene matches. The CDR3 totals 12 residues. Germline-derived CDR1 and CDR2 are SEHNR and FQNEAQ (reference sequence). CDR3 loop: CATRQGGTEAFF. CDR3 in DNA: TGTGCCACCAGACAGGGCGGGACTGAAGCTTTCTTT.

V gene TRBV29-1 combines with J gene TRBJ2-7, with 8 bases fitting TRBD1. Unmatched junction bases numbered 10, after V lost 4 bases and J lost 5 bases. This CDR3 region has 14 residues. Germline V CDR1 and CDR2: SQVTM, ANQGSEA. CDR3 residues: CSVVSGTGVHEQYF. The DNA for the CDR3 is TGCAGCGTTGTTTCGGGGACAGGAGTACACGAGCAGTACTTC.

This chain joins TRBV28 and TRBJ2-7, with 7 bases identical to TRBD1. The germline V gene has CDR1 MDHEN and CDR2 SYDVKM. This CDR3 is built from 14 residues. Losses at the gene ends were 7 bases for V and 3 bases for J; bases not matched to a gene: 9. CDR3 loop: CASTDRVLGYEQYF. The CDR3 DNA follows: TGTGCCAGCACCGACAGGGTCCTTGGCTACGAGCAGTACTTC.

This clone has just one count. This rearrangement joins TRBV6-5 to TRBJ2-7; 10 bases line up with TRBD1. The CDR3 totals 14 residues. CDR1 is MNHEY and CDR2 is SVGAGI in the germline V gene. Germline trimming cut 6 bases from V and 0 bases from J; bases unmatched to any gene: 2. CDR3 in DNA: TGTGCCAGCAGGGGACAGGGGCCCTCCTACGAGCAGTACTTC. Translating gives CASRGQGPSYEQYF.

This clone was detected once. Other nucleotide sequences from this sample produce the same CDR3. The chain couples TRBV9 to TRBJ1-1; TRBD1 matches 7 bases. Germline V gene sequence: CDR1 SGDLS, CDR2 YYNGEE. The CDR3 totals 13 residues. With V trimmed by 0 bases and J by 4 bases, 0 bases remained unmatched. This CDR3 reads CASSVGTGTEAFF. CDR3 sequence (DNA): TGTGCCAGCAGCGTAGGGACAGGCACTGAAGCTTTCTTT.

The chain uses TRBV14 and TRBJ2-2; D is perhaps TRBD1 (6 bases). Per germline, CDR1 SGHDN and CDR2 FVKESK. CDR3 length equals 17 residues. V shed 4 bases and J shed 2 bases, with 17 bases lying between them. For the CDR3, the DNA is TGTGCCAGCAGCCCCGGATGGACAGTTGAAAACACCGGGGAGCTGTTTTTT. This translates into CASSPGWTVENTGELFF.

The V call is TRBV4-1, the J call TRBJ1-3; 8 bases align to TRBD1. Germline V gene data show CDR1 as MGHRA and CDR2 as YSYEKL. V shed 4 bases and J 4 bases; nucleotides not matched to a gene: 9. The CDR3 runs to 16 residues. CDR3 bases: TGCGCCAGCAGCCCTCCGGGACGGGACAGGGGAAACACCATATATTTT. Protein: CASSPPGRDRGNTIYF.

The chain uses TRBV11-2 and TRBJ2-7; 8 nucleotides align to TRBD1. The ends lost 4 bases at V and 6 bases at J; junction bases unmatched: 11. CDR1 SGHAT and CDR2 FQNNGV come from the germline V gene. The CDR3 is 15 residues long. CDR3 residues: CASSWNEGQALEQYF. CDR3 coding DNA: TGTGCCAGCAGCTGGAATGAGGGACAGGCACTCGAGCAGTACTTC.

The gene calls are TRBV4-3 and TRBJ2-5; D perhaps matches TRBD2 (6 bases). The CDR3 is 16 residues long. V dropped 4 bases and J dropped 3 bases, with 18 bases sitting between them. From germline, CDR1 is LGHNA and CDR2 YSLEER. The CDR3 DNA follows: TGCGCCAGCAGCCCCTACCACCGGGACTTAAAAGAGACCCAGTACTTC. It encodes CASSPYHRDLKETQYF.

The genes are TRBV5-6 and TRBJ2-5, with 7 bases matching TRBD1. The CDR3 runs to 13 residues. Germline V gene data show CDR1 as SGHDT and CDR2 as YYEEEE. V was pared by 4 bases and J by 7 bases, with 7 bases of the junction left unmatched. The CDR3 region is CASSQGGAGTQYF. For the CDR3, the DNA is TGTGCCAGCAGCCAAGGGGGCGCGGGGACCCAGTACTTC.

CDR3 loop: CASTTLAGVPDTQYF. CDR3 in DNA: TGTGCCAGCACAACTCTAGCGGGAGTCCCAGATACGCAGTATTTT. The V gene is TRBV2, the J gene TRBJ2-3; 10 bases line up with TRBD2. Germline CDR1 reads SNHLY; CDR2 reads FYNNEI. With 7 bases clipped from V and 4 bases from J, the junction kept 8 bases outside the gene matches. This CDR3 has 15 residues.

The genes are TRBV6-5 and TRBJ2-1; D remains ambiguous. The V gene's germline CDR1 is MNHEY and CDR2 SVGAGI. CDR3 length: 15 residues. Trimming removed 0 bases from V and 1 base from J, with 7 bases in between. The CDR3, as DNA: TGTGCCAGCAGTTACTCGAAACGGTCCTACAATGAGCAGTTCTTC. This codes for CASSYSKRSYNEQFF.

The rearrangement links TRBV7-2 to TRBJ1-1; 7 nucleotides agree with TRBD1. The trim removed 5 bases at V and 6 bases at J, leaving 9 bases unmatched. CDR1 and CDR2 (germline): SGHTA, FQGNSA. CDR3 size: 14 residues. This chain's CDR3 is CASSPVGGKPEAFF. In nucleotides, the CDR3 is TGTGCCAGCAGCCCCGTAGGGGGCAAACCTGAAGCTTTCTTT.

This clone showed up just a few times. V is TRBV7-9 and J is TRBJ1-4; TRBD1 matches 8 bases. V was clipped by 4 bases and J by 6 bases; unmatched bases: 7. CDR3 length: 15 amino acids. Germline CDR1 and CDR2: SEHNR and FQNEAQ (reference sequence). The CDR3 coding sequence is TGTGCCAGCAGCTCCGCGGGACAGGAACATGAAAAACTGTTTTTT. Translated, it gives CASSSAGQEHEKLFF. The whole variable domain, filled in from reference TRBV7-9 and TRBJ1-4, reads DTGVSQNPRHKITKRGQNVTFRCDPISEHNRLYWYRQTLGQGPEFLTYFQNEAQLEKSRLLSDRFSAERPKGSFSTLEIQRTEQGDSAMYLCASSSAGQEHEKLFFGSGTQLSVL.

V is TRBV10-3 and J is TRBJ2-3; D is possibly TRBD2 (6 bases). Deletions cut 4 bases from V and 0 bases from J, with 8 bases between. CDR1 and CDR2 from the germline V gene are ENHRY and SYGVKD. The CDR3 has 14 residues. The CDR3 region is CAISGSGSTDTQYF. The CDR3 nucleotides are TGTGCCATCAGTGGTAGCGGAAGCACAGATACGCAGTATTTT.

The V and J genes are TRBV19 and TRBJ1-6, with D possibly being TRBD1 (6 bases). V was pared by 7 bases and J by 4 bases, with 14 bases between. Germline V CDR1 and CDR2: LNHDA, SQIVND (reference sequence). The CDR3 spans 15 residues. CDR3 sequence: CASNQGRSYNSPLHF. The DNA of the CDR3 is TGTGCCAGTAATCAGGGGAGAAGTTATAATTCACCCCTCCACTTT.

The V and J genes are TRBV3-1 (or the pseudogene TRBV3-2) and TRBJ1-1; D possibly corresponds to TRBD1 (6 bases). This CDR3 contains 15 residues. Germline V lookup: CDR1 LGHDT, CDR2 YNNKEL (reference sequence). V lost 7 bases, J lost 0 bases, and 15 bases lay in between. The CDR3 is CASIDGQTMNTEAFF. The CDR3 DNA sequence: TGTGCCAGCATCGACGGACAGACGATGAACACTGAAGCTTTCTTT.

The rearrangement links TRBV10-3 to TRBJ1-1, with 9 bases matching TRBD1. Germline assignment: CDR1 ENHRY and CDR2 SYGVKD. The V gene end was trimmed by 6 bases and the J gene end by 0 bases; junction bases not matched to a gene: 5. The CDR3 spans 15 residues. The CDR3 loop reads CAIRQTGGLNTEAFF. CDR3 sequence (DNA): TGTGCCATCAGGCAGACAGGGGGGCTGAACACTGAAGCTTTCTTT.

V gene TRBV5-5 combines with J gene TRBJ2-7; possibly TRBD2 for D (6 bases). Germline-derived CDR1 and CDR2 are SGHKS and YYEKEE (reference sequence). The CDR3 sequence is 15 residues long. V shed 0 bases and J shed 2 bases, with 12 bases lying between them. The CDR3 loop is CASSLVAGMAYEQYF. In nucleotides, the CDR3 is TGTGCCAGCAGCTTGGTGGCGGGAATGGCCTACGAGCAGTACTTC.

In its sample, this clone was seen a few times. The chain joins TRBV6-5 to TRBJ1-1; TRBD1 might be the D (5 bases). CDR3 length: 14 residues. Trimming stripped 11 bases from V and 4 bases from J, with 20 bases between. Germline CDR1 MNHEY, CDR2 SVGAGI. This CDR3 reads CASDSIGEATEAFF. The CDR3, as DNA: TGTGCCTCAGACAGTATAGGGGAGGCCACTGAAGCTTTCTTT.

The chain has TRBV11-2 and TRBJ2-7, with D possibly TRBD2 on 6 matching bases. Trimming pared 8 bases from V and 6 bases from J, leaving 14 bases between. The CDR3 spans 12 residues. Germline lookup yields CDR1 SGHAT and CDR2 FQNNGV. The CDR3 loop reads CASDGGTPEQYF. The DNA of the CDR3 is TGTGCCAGCGACGGGGGAACCCCCGAGCAGTACTTC.